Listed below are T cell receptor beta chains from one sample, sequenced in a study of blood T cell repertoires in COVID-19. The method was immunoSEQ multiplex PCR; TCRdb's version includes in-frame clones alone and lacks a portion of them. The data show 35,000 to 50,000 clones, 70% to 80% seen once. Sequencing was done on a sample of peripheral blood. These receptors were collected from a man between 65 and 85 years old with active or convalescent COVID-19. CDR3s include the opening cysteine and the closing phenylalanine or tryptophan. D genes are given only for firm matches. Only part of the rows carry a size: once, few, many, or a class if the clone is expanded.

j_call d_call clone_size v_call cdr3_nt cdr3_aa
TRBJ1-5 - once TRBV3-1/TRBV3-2 TGTGCCAGCAGCCTCCGGGACGGAGGGGAGCCCCAGCATTTT CASSLRDGGEPQHF
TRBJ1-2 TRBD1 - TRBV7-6 TGTGCCAGCAGGACAGGGGATGGCTACACCTTC CASRTGDGYTF
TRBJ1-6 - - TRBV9 TGTGCCAGCAGCGGACAAGTAAAATCACCCCTCCACTTT CASSGQVKSPLHF
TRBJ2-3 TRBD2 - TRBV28 TGTGCCAGCAAGCGGGGGGGCGTGGATACGCAGTATTTT CASKRGGVDTQYF
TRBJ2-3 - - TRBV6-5 TGTGCCAGCGGCAAGGGGAATACCGCAGATACGCAGTATTTT CASGKGNTADTQYF
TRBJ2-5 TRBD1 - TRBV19 TGTGCCAGTAGTAAGGCTCAGACAGGGGTTACGGAGACCCAGTACTTC CASSKAQTGVTETQYF
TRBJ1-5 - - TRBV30 TGTGCCTGGAGTTGGGCGGGGGTAAACAATCAGCCCCAGCATTTT CAWSWAGVNNQPQHF
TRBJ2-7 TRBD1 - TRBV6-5 TGTGCCAGCAGGGGACAGACCTACGAGCAGTACTTC CASRGQTYEQYF
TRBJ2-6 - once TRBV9 TGTGCCAGCACCGTGTCGGTCTCTGGGGCCAACGTCCTGACTTTC CASTVSVSGANVLTF
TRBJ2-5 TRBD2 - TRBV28 TGTGCCAGCAGAGGCGGGGGGTCCGTGGAGACCCAGTACTTC CASRGGGSVETQYF
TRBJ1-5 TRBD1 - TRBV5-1 TGCGCCAGCAGCTTGGCCGGGGGGGACAGTCAGCCCCAGCATTTT CASSLAGGDSQPQHF
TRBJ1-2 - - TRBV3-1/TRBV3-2 TGTGCCAGCAGCCCTAAAACGAGGGGGTTGAGCTATGGCTACACCTTC CASSPKTRGLSYGYTF
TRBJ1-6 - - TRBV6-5 TGTGCCAGCAGTCCTCGTGTAGAGGCACCCCTCCACTTT CASSPRVEAPLHF
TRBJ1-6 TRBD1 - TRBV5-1 TGCGCCAGCAGCGAGGGACAGCATAATTCACCCCTCCACTTT CASSEGQHNSPLHF
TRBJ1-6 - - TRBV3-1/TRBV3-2 TGTGCCAGCAGCCAAGTCGCAGGCGATTCACCCCTCCACTTT CASSQVAGDSPLHF
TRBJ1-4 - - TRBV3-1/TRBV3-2 TGTGCCAGCAGCCAATCACAGGGTATGGGGAAAACTAATGAAAAACTGTTTTTT CASSQSQGMGKTNEKLFF
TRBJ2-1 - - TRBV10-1 TGCGCCAGCAGTGTTGGGCGATACAATGAGCAGTTCTTC CASSVGRYNEQFF
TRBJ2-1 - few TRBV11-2 TGTGCCAGCAGCGCGCCGGGGTTCAATGAGCAGTTCTTC CASSAPGFNEQFF
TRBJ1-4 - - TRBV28 TGTGCCAGCAGGCCGGGTCCAGGGAATGAAAAACTGTTTTTT CASRPGPGNEKLFF
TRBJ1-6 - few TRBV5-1 TGCGCCAGCAGCCTGGGTGGGCGGGATTCACCCCTCCACTTT CASSLGGRDSPLHF
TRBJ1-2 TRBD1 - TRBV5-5 TGTGCCAGCAGTGGGGACAGGTGGGGCTACACCTTC CASSGDRWGYTF
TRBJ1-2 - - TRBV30 TGTGCCTGGAGTGGAGGACAAGGAAACTACACCTTC CAWSGGQGNYTF
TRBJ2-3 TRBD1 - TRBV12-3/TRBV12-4 TGTGCCAGCAGAGGACAGGGCAAAGATACGCAGTATTTT CASRGQGKDTQYF
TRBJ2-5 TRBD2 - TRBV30 TGTGCCTGGAGCAAAGGACTAGCGGGGGGGCGGGAGACCCAGTACTTC CAWSKGLAGGRETQYF
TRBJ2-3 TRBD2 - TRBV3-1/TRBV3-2 TGTGCCAGCAGCCCTAGCGGGATCACAGATACGCAGTATTTT CASSPSGITDTQYF
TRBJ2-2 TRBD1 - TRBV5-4 TGTGCCAGCAGATCACCCGGGACAGGGAACACCGGGGAGCTGTTTTTT CASRSPGTGNTGELFF
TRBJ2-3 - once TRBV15 TGTGCCACCAGCAGAGGAGGGAACAGCCAAACAGATACGCAGTATTTT CATSRGGNSQTDTQYF
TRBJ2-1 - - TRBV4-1 TGCGCCAGCAGCCAGGACACGGACTCCTACAATGAGCAGTTCTTC CASSQDTDSYNEQFF
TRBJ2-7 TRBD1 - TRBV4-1 TGCGCCAGCAGCCAGATTCAGGGACAGACATACGAGCAGTACTTC CASSQIQGQTYEQYF
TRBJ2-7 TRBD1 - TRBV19 TGTGCCAGTTCGATTACCGGGACAGGGTATTACGAGCAGTACTTC CASSITGTGYYEQYF
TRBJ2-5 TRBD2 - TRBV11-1 TGTGCCAGCAGACCCGGGACTACGGAGGAGACCCAGTACTTC CASRPGTTEETQYF
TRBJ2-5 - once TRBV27 TGTGCCAGCTCTCTTGGGCGGGCGAGGGCGGGAGAGACCCAGTACTTC CASSLGRARAGETQYF
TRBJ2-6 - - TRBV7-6 TGTGCCAGCAGCTCAACTAGTCCTGGGGCCAACGTCCTGACTTTC CASSSTSPGANVLTF
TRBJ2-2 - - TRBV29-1 TGCAGCGCACCCTCGGGGGAAGGGCGGACCGGGGAGCTGTTTTTT CSAPSGEGRTGELFF
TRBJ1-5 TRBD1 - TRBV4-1 TGCGCCAGCAGCCAAGGGACAGGCGGCCAGCCCCAGCATTTT CASSQGTGGQPQHF
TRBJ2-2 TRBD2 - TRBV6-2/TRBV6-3 TGTGCCAGCAGTTGGCGGGGGGAGACCGGGGAGCTGTTTTTT CASSWRGETGELFF
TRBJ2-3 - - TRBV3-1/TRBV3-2 TGTGCCAGCAGCCAGGGGGCATATACAGATACGCAGTATTTT CASSQGAYTDTQYF
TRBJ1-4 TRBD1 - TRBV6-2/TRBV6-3 TGTGCCAGCAGTTACCGAGGAGGGGGCCTAAAACTGTTTTTT CASSYRGGGLKLFF
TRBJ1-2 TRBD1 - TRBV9 TGTGCCAGCAGCATTGGGACAGGGCAGTATGGCTACACCTTC CASSIGTGQYGYTF
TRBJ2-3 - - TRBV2 TGTGCCAGCAATCGACCCCCTAGAGATACGCAGTATTTT CASNRPPRDTQYF
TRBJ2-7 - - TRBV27 TGTGCCAGCAGTTTAAAAGACAGTTCCTACGAGCAGTACTTC CASSLKDSSYEQYF
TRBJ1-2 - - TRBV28 TGTGCCAGCAGTTTGCGGAGCTATGGCTACACCTTC CASSLRSYGYTF
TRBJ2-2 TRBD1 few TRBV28 TGTGCCAGCAACTACCGGGACAGGGCGTACACCGGGGAGCTGTTTTTT CASNYRDRAYTGELFF
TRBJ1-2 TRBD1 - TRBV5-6 TGTGCCAGCAGCCTCCGGGACAGGGGCGAATACTATGGCTACACCTTC CASSLRDRGEYYGYTF
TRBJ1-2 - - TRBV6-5 TGTGCCAGCTCTATCGGGTCCAGGGAGGGCGGCTACACCTTC CASSIGSREGGYTF
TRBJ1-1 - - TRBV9 TGTGCCAGCAGCGTATCAATGGGGGGGACTGAAGCTTTCTTT CASSVSMGGTEAFF
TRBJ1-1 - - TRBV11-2 TGTGCCAGCAGCTTAGTTCACGGAGACACTGAAGCTTTCTTT CASSLVHGDTEAFF
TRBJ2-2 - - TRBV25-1 TGTGCCAGCAGTACGCGGGGGAACACCGGGGAGCTGTTTTTT CASSTRGNTGELFF
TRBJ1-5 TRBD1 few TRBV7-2 TGTGCCAGCAGCCGGCAGGGGGATCAGCCCCAGCATTTT CASSRQGDQPQHF
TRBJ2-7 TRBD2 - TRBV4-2 TGTGCCAGCAGCCAAGACAGGCCGGGACTAGCGGGGGGGGACTCCTACGAGCAGTACTTC CASSQDRPGLAGGDSYEQYF